These 6 T cell receptor beta chains were all obtained from the same sample, sequenced in a study of OX40 agonist ivuxolimab in advanced cancers. Libraries were prepared through the immunoSEQ multiplex PCR assay. TCRdb mirrors the immuneACCESS table, restricted to in-frame sequences. Some clones are absent from its copies; in checked studies, under half trace to an unresolved V gene, and the reason for the others is unknown. Across this sample there are 74,000 or so clones, with about 85% seen only once. In total, the top ten clones hold roughly 2.1% of the sample. The material was CD4+ or CD8+ T cells sorted from blood, obtained in a trial of the OX40 agonist ivuxolimab. Receptors originate from an adult with an advanced solid tumor such as melanoma, head and neck, liver or kidney cancer.

The V call is TRBV25-1, the J call TRBJ2-7; D is undetermined. This CDR3 has 15 amino acids. With 8 bases removed from V and 2 bases from J, the gap between germline ends came to 19 bases. CDR1 and CDR2 from the germline V gene are MGHDK and SYGVNS. CDR3 DNA sequence: TGTGCCAGCTCGGAAGTCGGATCCCGTGCCTACGAGCAGTACTTC. It codes for CASSEVGSRAYEQYF.

This chain uses TRBV18 with TRBJ2-5; TRBD2 is a possible D gene (5 bases). Germline values: CDR1 KGHSH, CDR2 LQKENI. V was clipped by 3 bases and J by 2 bases, with 7 bases between them. The CDR3 extends over 13 amino acids. The CDR3 nucleotides are TGTGCCAGCTCACCTCGGAGGCAAGAGACCCAGTACTTC. Translating it yields CASSPRRQETQYF.

The chain links TRBV6-6 to TRBJ2-5; D is undetermined. The CDR3 is 11 residues long. V lost 7 bases and J lost 4, with 7 bases in between. Germline V lookup: CDR1 MNHNY, CDR2 SVGAGI (reference sequence). CDR3 residues: CASTLGETQYF. The CDR3 nucleotides are TGTGCCAGCACCCTGGGAGAGACCCAGTACTTC.

J is TRBJ1-2 and V is TRBV28; TRBD1 might be the D (6 bases). The CDR3 totals 16 residues. Trimming took off 2 bases at V and 4 bases at J, with 17 bases between the two ends. CDR1 and CDR2 from the germline V gene are MDHEN and SYDVKM. CDR3 sequence: CASSLRGRTPPYGYTF. The CDR3, as DNA: TGTGCCAGCAGTTTACGGGGGCGGACGCCGCCCTATGGCTACACCTTC.

This clone has more than one count but fewer than ten. The rearrangement uses TRBV5-1 and TRBJ1-1, with TRBD1 matching 7 bases. The V and J ends lost 0 bases and 5 bases, in that order; junction bases with no gene match: 4. Germline loops: CDR1 SGHRS, CDR2 YFSETQ. The CDR3 consists of 14 residues. In DNA, the CDR3 is TGCGCCAGCAGCTTGGAGAGCAGGGGGACTGAAGCTTTCTTT. Protein sequence: CASSLESRGTEAFF.

The chain recombines TRBV6-5 with TRBJ2-6; D gene ambiguous. V dropped 6 bases and J dropped 1 base, with 4 bases sitting between them. Germline V CDR1 and CDR2: MNHEY, SVGAGI. The CDR3 has 13 amino acids. CDR3 region: CASSRSGANVLTF. The DNA of the CDR3 is TGTGCCAGCAGCCGGTCTGGGGCCAACGTCCTGACTTTC.